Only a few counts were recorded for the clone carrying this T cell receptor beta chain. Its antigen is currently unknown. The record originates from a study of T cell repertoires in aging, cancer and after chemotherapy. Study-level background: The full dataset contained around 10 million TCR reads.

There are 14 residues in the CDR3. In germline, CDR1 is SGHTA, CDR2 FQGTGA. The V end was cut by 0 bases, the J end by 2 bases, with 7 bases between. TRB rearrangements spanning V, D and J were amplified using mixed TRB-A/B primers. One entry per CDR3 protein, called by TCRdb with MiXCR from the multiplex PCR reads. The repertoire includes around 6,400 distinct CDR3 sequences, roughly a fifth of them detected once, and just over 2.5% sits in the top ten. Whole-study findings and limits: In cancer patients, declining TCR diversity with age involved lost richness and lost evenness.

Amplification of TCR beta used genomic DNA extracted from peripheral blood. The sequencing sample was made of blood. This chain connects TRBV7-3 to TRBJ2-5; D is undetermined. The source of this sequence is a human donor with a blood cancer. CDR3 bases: TGTGCCAGCAGCTTAACCCCCGATCAAGAGACCCAGTACTTC. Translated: CASSLTPDQETQYF.